This T cell receptor (beta chain) was sequenced during a study of T-cell reconstitution after alpha-beta-depleted transplantation in children. Preparation of the TCRbeta library used unique molecular identifiers. A single record per CDR3 protein comes from TCRdb applying MiXCR to the PCR reads. The sample consists of 750,000 to 950,000 distinct CDR3 sequences, less than 20% of them appearing once. V lost 2 bases, J lost 5 bases, and 10 bases lay in between. The CDR3 totals 13 residues. CDR1 is SGDLS and CDR2 is YYNGEE in the germline V gene. The material sequenced was PBMCs, mostly from graft donor cells, taken 360 days after TCRalphabeta/CD19-depleted stem cell transplant. This chain joins TRBV9 and TRBJ2-5; D may be TRBD1 (5 bases). The sequence was collected from a male patient between 5 and 17 years old who had a stem cell transplant for acute lymphoblastic leukemia, so the T cells may come from the graft donor. Written as DNA, the CDR3 is TGTGCCAGCAGCGTTCAGGGCGGCGAGACCCAGTACTTC. This sequence encodes CASSVQGGETQYF.